These 15 T cell receptor beta chains originate from one sample sequenced in a study of CD8 T cell repertoires and HIV-1 epitope variants. Their antigens remain unidentified. Assay used: immunoSEQ multiplex PCR; TCRdb lists only in-frame clones, some missing. The sample has around 5,000 clones; about 67% are singletons. The sequenced sample consisted of cultured CD8+ T cells derived from PBMCs. All receptors come from a male donor with HIV.

This chain connects TRBV5-4 to TRBJ2-7, with D hard to call. Germline V gene lookup returns CDR1 SGHNT and CDR2 YYREEE (reference sequence). The V end lost 4 bases, the J end lost 4 bases, and 18 bases lay between the germline ends. The CDR3 is 15 residues long. The CDR3 nucleotides read TGTGCCAGCAGCCAGGAGCCAGGTCCCCCGTACGAGCAGTACTTC. Protein: CASSQEPGPPYEQYF.

This sequence joins TRBV5-6 and TRBJ1-5; 8 nucleotides line up with TRBD1. V lost 3 bases to trimming and J lost 3 bases; unmatched junction nucleotides: 5. Germline V gives CDR1 SGHDT, CDR2 YYEEEE. This CDR3 contains 15 residues. The CDR3 region has the DNA TGTGCCAGCAGCTGGGGACAGGCTCTCAATCAGCCCCAGCATTTT. Amino acids: CASSWGQALNQPQHF.

CDR3 DNA: TGTGCCAGCAGCCGGGACAGGGGGCGCTACAATGAGCAGTTCTTC. It specifies CASSRDRGRYNEQFF. The chain recombines TRBV11-3 with TRBJ2-1; 12 positions agree with TRBD1. Germline V gene data show CDR1 as SGHNT and CDR2 as YENEEA. The CDR3 spans 15 residues. V gave up 5 bases and J gave up 3 bases; unmatched junction bases: 2.

This clone came up a few times. The chain joins TRBV7-4 to TRBJ2-7; 7 bases agree with TRBD1. Germline loops: CDR1 SGHVT, CDR2 SQSDAQ. CDR3 length: 14 amino acids. Unmatched junction bases numbered 9, after V lost 3 bases and J lost 7 bases. The CDR3, as DNA: TGTGCCAGCAGCTTGGGACAGTACCTTCGTGAGCAGTACTTC. It encodes CASSLGQYLREQYF.

As DNA, the CDR3 is TGTGCTAGTGGTTCCTCGTGGCGGAGCTCCTACAATGAGCAGTTCTTC. The encoded protein is CASGSSWRSSYNEQFF. This chain links TRBV12-5 with TRBJ2-1; D uncertain. The V end was cut by 4 bases, the J end by 0 bases, with 13 bases between. The CDR3 covers 16 residues. CDR1 LGHNT and CDR2 FRNRAP come from the germline V gene.

This clone qualifies as large. V usage is TRBV10-3 and J usage is TRBJ2-7; D may be TRBD2 (6 bases). The CDR3 has 13 amino acids. Trimming cost V 10 bases and J 4 bases, with 17 bases left between them. CDR1 is ENHRY and CDR2 is SYGVKD in the germline V gene. CDR3 in amino acids: CATLGDSTYEQYF. The CDR3, as DNA: TGTGCCACCCTAGGGGACTCTACTTACGAGCAGTACTTC.

This clone is a singleton in its sample. The chain uses TRBV5-6 and TRBJ1-3; D is ambiguous. Trimming left V 0 bases short and J 1 base short, with 8 bases between. The CDR3 has 15 residues. Per germline, CDR1 SGHDT and CDR2 YYEEEE. The CDR3, as DNA: TGTGCCAGCAGCTTGGCCCCAGCATCTGGAAACACCATATATTTT. It encodes CASSLAPASGNTIYF.

The V call is TRBV9, the J call TRBJ2-7; 7 bases match TRBD1. CDR1 is SGDLS and CDR2 is YYNGEE in the germline V gene. With V trimmed by 2 bases and J by 3 bases, 5 bases remained unmatched. CDR3 length: 14 residues. Written as DNA, the CDR3 is TGTGCCAGCAGCGTCCGGGACAGCTTCTACGAGCAGTACTTC. Translation: CASSVRDSFYEQYF.

The V call is TRBV5-8, the J call TRBJ1-1; D remains unclear. CDR1 and CDR2 (germline): SGHTS, YDEGEE. Trimming took off 4 bases at V and 0 bases at J, with 7 bases between the two ends. There are 13 residues in the CDR3. DNA of the CDR3: TGTGCCAGCAGCCCTGGCCTGAACACTGAAGCTTTCTTT. This encodes CASSPGLNTEAFF.

This chain links TRBV27 with TRBJ2-2, with 7 bases fitting TRBD1. CDR1 MNHEY and CDR2 SMNVEV come from the germline V gene (reference sequence). V trimming: 5 bases; J trimming: 0 bases; junction bases outside the gene matches: 3. There are 15 residues in the CDR3. The CDR3 spells CASSTGVANTGELFF. The DNA for the CDR3 is TGTGCCAGCAGTACAGGGGTAGCGAACACCGGGGAGCTGTTTTTT.

The chain links TRBV6-5 to TRBJ2-1; 8 positions match TRBD2. The CDR3 runs to 11 residues. The germline CDR1 and CDR2 sequences are MNHEY and SVGAGI. Trimming at V came to 2 bases and at J to 14 bases, leaving 2 bases not matched to a gene. The CDR3 DNA reads TGTGCCAGCAGTTACATGCGGGAGGAGTTCTTC. Its translation: CASSYMREEFF.

This chain joins TRBV5-6 and TRBJ2-2; D uncertain. In germline, CDR1 is SGHDT, CDR2 YYEEEE. Trimming shortened V by 0 bases and J by 9 bases, and 3 bases separated the two germline ends. The CDR3 sequence is 11 residues long. CDR3 amino acids: CASSLGRELFF. For the CDR3, the DNA is TGTGCCAGCAGCTTGGGCCGGGAGCTGTTTTTT.

CDR3 nucleotide sequence: TGTGCCAGCTCACCCTCCTCACTAGCGGGGGGGCCGAATACGCAGTATTTT. Protein product: CASSPSSLAGGPNTQYF. The chain carries TRBV18 and TRBJ2-3; 13 bases align to TRBD2. The CDR3 has 17 residues. The V gene end was trimmed by 3 bases and the J gene end by 7 bases; junction bases not matched to a gene: 10. Germline-derived CDR1 and CDR2 are KGHSH and LQKENI.

The gene calls are TRBV28 and TRBJ1-4, with 7 bases identical to TRBD1. J was trimmed by 5 bases and V by 6 bases; bases with no gene match: 9. Germline assignment: CDR1 MDHEN and CDR2 SYDVKM. The CDR3 contains 15 residues. CDR3 sequence reads: CASRRPGQTNEKLFF. CDR3 coding DNA: TGTGCCAGCAGGAGGCCGGGACAGACAAATGAAAAACTGTTTTTT.

The chain joins TRBV30 to TRBJ2-7, with D possibly TRBD1 on 6 matching bases. This CDR3 comprises 14 residues. Germline V gene data show CDR1 as GTSNPN and CDR2 as SVGIG (reference sequence). The V gene lost 5 bases and the J gene lost 1 base, with 15 bases spanning the gap. The CDR3 region is CAWDPGQGSYEQYF. The CDR3 DNA reads TGTGCCTGGGACCCGGGACAAGGGTCCTACGAGCAGTACTTC.